These 19 T cell receptor beta chains share one sample of origin, sequenced in a study of shared clonotypes between healthy human individuals. Some clones are missing from TCRdb's copy, which holds only in-frame ones; the method was immunoSEQ multiplex PCR. This table holds 450,000 to 600,000 clones, 79% found once. Sequences were obtained from PBMCs. These receptors were taken from a woman in her 40s in good health. Some clones in this sample may be carry-over from other donors' samples.

The V and J genes are TRBV5-8 and TRBJ1-2; TRBD1 matches 9 bases. The V gene's germline CDR1 is SGHTS and CDR2 YDEGEE. This CDR3 is built from 13 residues. J gave up 8 bases and V 4 bases, and 6 bases lay outside the gene matches. The DNA of the CDR3 is TGTGCCAGCAGCCCAGGGACAGGGAACGGCTACACCTTC. Protein product: CASSPGTGNGYTF.

Worth noting for this clone: Other DNA sequences within the sample encode an identical CDR3. CDR3 region: CASSLEVDTQYF. The CDR3 bases are TGTGCCAGCAGCTTAGAAGTTGATACGCAGTATTTT. The rearrangement links TRBV7-9 to TRBJ2-3; D is unresolved. This CDR3 comprises 12 residues. The V end was cut by 1 base, the J end by 6 bases, with 5 bases between. Looked up from germline, CDR1 is SEHNR and CDR2 is FQNEAQ (reference sequence).

The chain links TRBV10-3 to TRBJ2-3; D unresolved. Trimming took off 4 bases at V and 0 bases at J, with 11 bases between the two ends. In germline, CDR1 is ENHRY, CDR2 SYGVKD. This CDR3 has 15 residues. The DNA of the CDR3 is TGTGCCATCAGTGGGACGGCGGAGAGCACAGATACGCAGTATTTT. Protein product: CAISGTAESTDTQYF.

The chain is built from TRBV5-5 and TRBJ1-4, with 7 nucleotides matching TRBD1. Per germline, CDR1 SGHKS and CDR2 YYEKEE (reference sequence). Trimming removed 4 bases from V and 0 bases from J; junction bases left unmatched: 6. This CDR3 comprises 16 residues. CDR3 region: CASSKGTVATNEKLFF. CDR3 bases: TGTGCCAGCAGCAAGGGGACAGTTGCAACTAATGAAAAACTGTTTTTT.

This clone was observed a handful of times. The chain is built from TRBV19 and TRBJ2-3; 12 nucleotides line up with TRBD2. This CDR3 is built from 18 residues. The germline CDR1 and CDR2 sequences are LNHDA and SQIVND (reference sequence). The junction had 7 bases not matched to a gene; V was cut back by 3 bases and J by 0 bases. DNA for the CDR3: TGTGCCAGTAGTATTGCTAGCGGGAGGGGGTCTAGCACAGATACGCAGTATTTT. Its translation: CASSIASGRGSSTDTQYF.

This clone was seen only once. The V gene is TRBV28, the J gene TRBJ1-5; no clear D. The germline V gene has CDR1 MDHEN and CDR2 SYDVKM. This CDR3 comprises 15 residues. The V end was cut by 0 bases, the J end by 9 bases, with 15 bases between. The DNA for the CDR3 is TGTGCCAGCAGTTTATGGACGAAGGGTGATGGGCCCCAGCATTTT. As protein: CASSLWTKGDGPQHF.

The CDR3 coding sequence is TGTGCCAGCGTCGAGGGACTAGCGGGAGTAAACTACGAGCAGTACTTC. As protein: CASVEGLAGVNYEQYF. The rearrangement links TRBV9 to TRBJ2-7; 14 bases fit TRBD2. The germline CDR1 and CDR2 sequences are SGDLS and YYNGEE. V dropped 7 bases and J dropped 3; count of bases not matched to a gene: 9. The length of the CDR3 is 16 residues.

The chain combines TRBV30 with TRBJ2-3; 11 positions match TRBD2. The CDR3 runs 15 residues. The germline gives CDR1 GTSNPN, CDR2 SVGIG (reference sequence). J was trimmed by 2 bases and V by 4 bases; bases with no gene match: 5. For the CDR3, the DNA is TGTGCCTGGACTACGGGACTAGCGGACACAGATACGCAGTATTTT. Protein product: CAWTTGLADTDTQYF.

This clone was observed once. V gene TRBV2 combines with J gene TRBJ2-7; D uncertain. Germline V CDR1 and CDR2: SNHLY, FYNNEI. The CDR3 is 13 amino acids. Between the trimmed V and J ends, which lost 1 base and 5 bases, there was a span of 9 bases. The CDR3 DNA follows: TGTGCCAGCAGTGAAGTTCTGGATGACGAGCAGTACTTC. This encodes CASSEVLDDEQYF.

The rearrangement uses TRBV6-6 and TRBJ1-2; weak D call: TRBD1 (5 bases). Trimming removed 5 bases from V and 6 bases from J, with 16 bases in between. CDR3 length: 14 amino acids. Per the germline V gene, CDR1 is MNHNY and CDR2 is SVGAGI (reference sequence). The CDR3 loop is CASSPPGAGHGYTF. For the CDR3, the DNA is TGTGCCAGCAGTCCGCCTGGGGCAGGGCATGGCTACACCTTC.

The V call is TRBV5-6, the J call TRBJ1-5; D is unresolved. The germline gives CDR1 SGHDT, CDR2 YYEEEE. The CDR3 length is 16 residues. Deletions cut 4 bases from V and 0 bases from J, with 14 bases between. The CDR3 spells CASSTGGSFSNQPQHF. In nucleotides, the CDR3 is TGTGCCAGCAGCACGGGAGGATCCTTTAGCAATCAGCCCCAGCATTTT.

This clone was seen only once. V usage is TRBV2 and J usage is TRBJ2-3, with D possibly matching TRBD1 (5 bases). Deletions cut 5 bases from V and 5 bases from J, with 11 bases between. This CDR3 spans 13 amino acids. Germline V CDR1 and CDR2: SNHLY, FYNNEI. CDR3 residues: CASSNIQGDTQYF. In nucleotides, the CDR3 is TGTGCCAGCAGTAACATTCAGGGAGATACGCAGTATTTT. The complete variable domain, with remaining parts taken from reference TRBV2 and TRBJ2-3, reads EPEVTQTPSHQVTQMGQEVILRCVPISNHLYFYWYRQILGQKVEFLVSFYNNEISEKSEIFDDQFSVERPDGSNFTLKIRSTKLEDSAMYFCASSNIQGDTQYFGPGTRLTVL.

This rearrangement joins TRBV28 to TRBJ2-7; D is unclear. This CDR3 has 14 amino acids. Looked up from germline, CDR1 is MDHEN and CDR2 is SYDVKM. V was trimmed by 10 bases and J by 6 bases, leaving 22 bases between them. CDR3 DNA: TGTGCCACCCCACGCCCGGGCTCTCCTGGCGAGCAGTACTTC. It encodes CATPRPGSPGEQYF.

This clone was observed a single time. The rearrangement links TRBV28 to TRBJ2-1; TRBD2 aligns across 11 bases. There are 17 residues in the CDR3. The ends lost 5 bases at V and 6 bases at J; junction bases unmatched: 12. The germline V gene encodes CDR1 MDHEN and CDR2 SYDVKM. In DNA, the CDR3 is TGTGCCAGCAGTAGCCCCAGGGTAGCGGGAGGGCGCAATGAGCAGTTCTTC. It encodes CASSSPRVAGGRNEQFF.

This clone was seen a few times. J is TRBJ2-7 and V is TRBV7-9; D may be TRBD2 (7 bases). Germline CDR1 SEHNR, CDR2 FQNEAQ (reference sequence). Trimming pared 1 base from V and 7 bases from J, leaving 17 bases between. The CDR3 is 15 residues long. The CDR3 is CASSLETGGPREQYF. The CDR3 DNA sequence: TGTGCCAGCAGCTTAGAAACGGGGGGCCCTCGGGAGCAGTACTTC.

The CDR3 sequence: CASSPPAVPSYNEQFF. As DNA, the CDR3 is TGTGCCAGCTCACCACCAGCAGTCCCCTCCTACAATGAGCAGTTCTTC. The chain recombines TRBV18 with TRBJ2-1, with D unclear. CDR3 size: 16 residues. V was pared by 0 bases and J by 0 bases, with 9 bases between. The germline V gene has CDR1 KGHSH and CDR2 LQKENI.

The rearrangement links TRBV9 to TRBJ2-3; 8 positions agree with TRBD2. The trim removed 4 bases at V and 4 bases at J, leaving 11 bases unmatched. The CDR3 is made up of 16 amino acids. CDR1 SGDLS and CDR2 YYNGEE come from the germline V gene. The CDR3 nucleotides are TGTGCCAGCAGCCGTGAATGGGCGGGAGGTGCAGATACGCAGTATTTT. Translating gives CASSREWAGGADTQYF.

Note on this clone: This clone may be a read error of a much larger clone one base away. The rearrangement joins TRBV5-6 to TRBJ2-5; 10 positions match TRBD2. The length of the CDR3 is 16 residues. CDR1 is SGHDT and CDR2 is YYEEEE in the germline V gene. The CDR3 region is CANSFAPAGGRETQYF. The DNA of the CDR3 is TGTGCCAACAGCTTCGCCCCAGCGGGAGGGCGAGAGACCCAGTACTTC. Drawing the rest from reference TRBV5-6 and TRBJ2-5, the complete variable domain is DAGVTQSPTHLIKTRGQQVTLRCSPKSGHDTVSWYQQALGQGPQFIFQYYEEEERQRGNFPDRFSGHQFPNYSSELNVNALLLGDSALYLCANSFAPAGGRETQYFGPGTRLLVL.

The chain has TRBV7-8 and TRBJ2-5; the match to TRBD2 covers 8 bases. The length of the CDR3 is 15 residues. V was clipped by 5 bases and J by 5 bases; unmatched bases: 10. Germline lookup yields CDR1 SGHVS and CDR2 FQNEAQ. The CDR3 bases are TGTGCCAGCAGCGATCCGGGACTAGGGGCTGAGACCCAGTACTTC. Protein product: CASSDPGLGAETQYF.